The T cell receptor beta chain described here comes from a study of Graves' ophthalmopathy and Graves' hyperthyroidism. In the study overall: Peripheral blood was gathered at the point of initial diagnosis, before any treatment started.

Amplified material comprised TCR beta CDR3 regions derived from RNA transcripts. Following a first-round RT-PCR that used HTBI primers, a second-round multiplex PCR was carried out. TCRdb reanalysed the multiplex PCR reads using MiXCR and keeps one entry per CDR3 protein. The data hold around 670,000 distinct CDR3 sequences, with approximately 40% observed a single time. Enrollment excluded any patients with other autoimmune diseases, uncontrolled infections, pregnancy or lactation. This clonotype was counted many times. This may arise from a read error, as a much more abundant clone is one base away. The clonotype originates from an adult man with Graves' ophthalmopathy. The sequencing input was peripheral blood.

The CDR3 DNA reads TGTGCCAGCAGTGAGAATAATTCACCCCTCCACTTT. Protein: CASSENNSPLHF. The chain joins TRBV27 to TRBJ1-6; D uncertain. CDR3 size: 12 residues. Trimming pared 5 bases from V and 5 bases from J, leaving 4 bases between. Germline V gene lookup returns CDR1 MNHEY and CDR2 SMNVEV (reference sequence).